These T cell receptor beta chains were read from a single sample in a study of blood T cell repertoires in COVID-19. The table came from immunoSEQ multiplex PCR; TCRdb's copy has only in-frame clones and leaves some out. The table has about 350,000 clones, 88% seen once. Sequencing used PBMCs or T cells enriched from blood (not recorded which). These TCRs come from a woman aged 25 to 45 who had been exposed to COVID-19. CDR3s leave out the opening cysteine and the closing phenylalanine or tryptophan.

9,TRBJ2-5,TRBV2,VVRQEATQY
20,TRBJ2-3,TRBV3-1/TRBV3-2,ASSQGNRLVLDGTIRKDTQY
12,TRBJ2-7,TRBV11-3,ASSPRQGHYEQY
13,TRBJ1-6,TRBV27,ASSQGQGRDSPLH
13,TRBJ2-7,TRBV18,ASSPTSGSTYEQY
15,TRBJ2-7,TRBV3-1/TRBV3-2,ASSQEGLAGGSYEQY
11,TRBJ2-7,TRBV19,ASSIGGIDEQY
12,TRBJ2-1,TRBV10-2,ASSELAGVWEQF
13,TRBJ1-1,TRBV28,ASPRRGQGDTEAF
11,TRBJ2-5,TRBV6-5,ASSYSVAGPLH
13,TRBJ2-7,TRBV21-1,ASSNPGLATGEQY
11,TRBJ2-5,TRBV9,ASSTGLSGTQY
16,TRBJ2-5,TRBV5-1,ASSGTSGRATYQETQY
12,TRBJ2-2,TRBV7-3,ASSPGGNTGELF
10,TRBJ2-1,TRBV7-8,ASSLEVREQF
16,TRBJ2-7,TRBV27,ASSPRLWGAGERYEQY
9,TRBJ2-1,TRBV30,AWSGGGEQF